The TCR beta chain under discussion was sequenced for a study of T cell responses to AZD1222 COVID-19 vaccine. The method was immunoSEQ multiplex PCR; TCRdb's version includes in-frame clones alone and lacks a portion of them. In the table there are roughly 160,000 clones, 92% of which are singletons. This CDR3 spans 17 amino acids. Trimming cost V 3 bases and J 1 base, with 17 bases left between them. Germline V lookup: CDR1 KGHDR, CDR2 SFDVKD. Sequenced here: peripheral blood, sampled on day 0 of MenACWY control vaccination. The chain is built from TRBV24-1 and TRBJ2-5, with a weak D call TRBD1 (6 bases). The TCR was taken from an adult in good health. The CDR3 sequence is CATSDPGTMPAQETQYF. The CDR3 nucleotides read TGTGCCACCAGTGATCCTGGGACAATGCCGGCCCAAGAGACCCAGTACTTC.